The clone carrying this T cell receptor beta chain was counted once. The CDR3 loop spans 16 amino acids. The V and J ends lost 5 bases and 4 bases, in that order; junction bases with no gene match: 12. Germline CDR1 reads LGHNT; CDR2 reads FRNRAP. Study processing details: Counts of nucleated cells, estimated from reference gene primer amplification, were obtained. The repertoire was sequenced with immunoSEQ multiplex PCR; TCRdb's copy has only in-frame clones and lacks some. The V and J calls and clone size come from that table; D and trimming were worked out from the DNA. The sample holds approximately 19,000 clones, under 90% seen once. This specimen comes from a study of blood T cell repertoires in COVID-19. Study summary: The United States, Italy and Spain supplied acute and convalescent COVID-19 samples.

The rearrangement uses TRBV12-5 and TRBJ2-5; 8 bases are a match to TRBD2. The sample comprised peripheral blood. The receptor comes from a human donor in a cohort sampled during active COVID-19. CDR3 nucleotide sequence: TGTGCTAGTGGTCCCCTTACGATAGCGGGACGAGAGACCCAGTACTTC. Translation gives CASGPLTIAGRETQYF.